The source of this TCR beta chain is a study of identifying expanded T cells in peripheral blood. Germline V gene sequence: CDR1 MNHEY, CDR2 SMNVEV (reference sequence). This CDR3 is 18 amino acids long. Losses at the gene ends were 5 bases for V and 2 bases for J; bases not matched to a gene: 10. Sequenced by immunoSEQ multiplex PCR; TCRdb stores in-frame clones only, minus some. The table has roughly 100,000 clones, around 89% seen once. The sequencing sample was made of blood. The chain couples TRBV27 to TRBJ2-6; 9 bases are shared with TRBD1. The sequence came from a person aged 18-69 years in good health. The CDR3 DNA reads as TGTGCCAGCAGTACCAAACAGGGGGCCGGTACTGGGGCCAACGTCCTGACTTTC. Its translation: CASSTKQGAGTGANVLTF.